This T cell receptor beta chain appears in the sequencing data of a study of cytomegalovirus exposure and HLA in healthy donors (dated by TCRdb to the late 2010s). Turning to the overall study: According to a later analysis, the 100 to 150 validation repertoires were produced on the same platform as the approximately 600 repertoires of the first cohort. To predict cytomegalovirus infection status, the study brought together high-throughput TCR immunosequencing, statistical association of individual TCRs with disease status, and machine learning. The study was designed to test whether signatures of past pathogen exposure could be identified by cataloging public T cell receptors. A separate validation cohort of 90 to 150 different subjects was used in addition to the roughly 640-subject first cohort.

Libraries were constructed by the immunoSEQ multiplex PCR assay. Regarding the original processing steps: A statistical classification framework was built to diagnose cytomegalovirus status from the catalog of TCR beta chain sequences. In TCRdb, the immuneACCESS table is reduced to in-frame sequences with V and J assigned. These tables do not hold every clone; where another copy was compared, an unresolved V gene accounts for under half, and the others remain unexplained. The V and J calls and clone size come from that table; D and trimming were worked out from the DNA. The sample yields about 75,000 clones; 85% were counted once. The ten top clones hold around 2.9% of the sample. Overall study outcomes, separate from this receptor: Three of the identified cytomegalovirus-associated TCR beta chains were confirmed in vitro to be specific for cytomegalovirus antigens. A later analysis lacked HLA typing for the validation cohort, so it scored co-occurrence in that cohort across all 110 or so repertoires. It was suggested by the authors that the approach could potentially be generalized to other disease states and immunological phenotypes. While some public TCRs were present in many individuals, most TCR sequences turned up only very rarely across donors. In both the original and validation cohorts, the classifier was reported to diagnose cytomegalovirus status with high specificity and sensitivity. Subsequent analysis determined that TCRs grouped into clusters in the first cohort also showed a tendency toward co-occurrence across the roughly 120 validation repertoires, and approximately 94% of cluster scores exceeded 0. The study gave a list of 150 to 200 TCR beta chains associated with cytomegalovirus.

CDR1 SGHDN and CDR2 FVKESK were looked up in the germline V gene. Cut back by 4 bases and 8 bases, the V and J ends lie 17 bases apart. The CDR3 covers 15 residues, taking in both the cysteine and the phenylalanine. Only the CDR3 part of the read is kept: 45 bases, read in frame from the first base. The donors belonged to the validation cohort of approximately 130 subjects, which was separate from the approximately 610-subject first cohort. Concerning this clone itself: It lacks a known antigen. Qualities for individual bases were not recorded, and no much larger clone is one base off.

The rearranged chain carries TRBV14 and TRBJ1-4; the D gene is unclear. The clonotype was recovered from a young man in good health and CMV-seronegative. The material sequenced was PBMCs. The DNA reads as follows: TGTGCCAGCAGCCCGACTAAGGGCCAGGAGGAAAAACTGTTTTTT. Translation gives CASSPTKGQEEKLFF. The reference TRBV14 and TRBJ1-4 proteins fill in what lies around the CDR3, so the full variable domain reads EAGVTQFPSHSVIEKGQTVTLRCDPISGHDNLYWYRRVMGKEIKFLLHFVKESKQDESGMPNNRFLAERTGGTYSTLKVQPAELEDSGVYFCASSPTKGQEEKLFFGSGTQLSVL.